This T cell receptor (beta chain) was identified during a study of a mutant IDH1 vaccine in newly diagnosed glioma. The overall study: The sex distribution of treated patients was about 62% male and about 38% female, with a mean age of around 40 years. Former treatment meant radiotherapy, temozolomide, or both; the majority had gotten both.

Details on this clone: Its antigen remains unknown.

The time point is: baseline, week 1 (first vaccination visit). The treatment here: pre-vaccination baseline after standard-of-care therapy. New WHO grade 3 or 4 astrocytomas that were IDH1-mutant and ATRX-lost had been found in donors. Study-level results: Vaccination elicited immune responses in 90% to 95% of patients.

Germline-derived CDR1 and CDR2 are SGHVS and FQNEAQ. The CDR3 consists of 14 residues. With 1 base removed from V and 4 bases from J, the gap between germline ends came to 10 bases. Sequencing used immunoSEQ multiplex PCR; TCRdb keeps in-frame clones, though not all of them. The sample includes fewer than 100,000 clones, 70% to 90% of them seen just once. The sequences come from PBMCs, collected from a glioma patient treated with radiotherapy, temozolomide or both. V usage is TRBV7-8 and J usage is TRBJ1-1; D gene ambiguous. This sequence originates from a woman aged 45-65 years with glioma. The DNA for the CDR3 is TGTGCCAGCAGCTTAGGAGGGCTGCGCACTGAAGCTTTCTTT. This gives the protein CASSLGGLRTEAFF.